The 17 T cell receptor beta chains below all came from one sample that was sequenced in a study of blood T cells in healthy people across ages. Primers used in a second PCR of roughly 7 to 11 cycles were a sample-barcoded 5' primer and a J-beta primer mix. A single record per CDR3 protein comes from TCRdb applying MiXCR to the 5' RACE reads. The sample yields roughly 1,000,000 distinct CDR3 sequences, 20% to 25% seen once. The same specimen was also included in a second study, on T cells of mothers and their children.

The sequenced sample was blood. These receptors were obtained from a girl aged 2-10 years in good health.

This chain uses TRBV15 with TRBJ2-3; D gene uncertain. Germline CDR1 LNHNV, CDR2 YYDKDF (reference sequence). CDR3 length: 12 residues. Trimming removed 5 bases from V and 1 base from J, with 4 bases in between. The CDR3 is CATSLGTDTQYF. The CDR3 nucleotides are TGTGCCACCAGCCTCGGCACAGATACGCAGTATTTT.

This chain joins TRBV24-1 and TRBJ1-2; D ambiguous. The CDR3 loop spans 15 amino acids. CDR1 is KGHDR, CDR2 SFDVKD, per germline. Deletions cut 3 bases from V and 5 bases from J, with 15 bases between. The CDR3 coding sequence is TGTGCCACCAGTGATCCCATTAAATCGACGTATGGCTACACCTTC. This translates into CATSDPIKSTYGYTF.

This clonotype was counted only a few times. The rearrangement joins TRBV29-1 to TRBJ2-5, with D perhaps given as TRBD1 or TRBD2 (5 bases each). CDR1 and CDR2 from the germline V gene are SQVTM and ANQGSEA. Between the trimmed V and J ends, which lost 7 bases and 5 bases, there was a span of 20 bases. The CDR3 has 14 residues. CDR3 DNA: TGCAGCGCCACCCCCAGGGACGCCATGGAGACCCAGTACTTC. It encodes CSATPRDAMETQYF.

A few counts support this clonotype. The CDR3: CASAMKTQYF. CDR3 DNA: TGTGCCAGCGCCATGAAGACCCAGTACTTC. V is TRBV12-3 or TRBV12-4 and J is TRBJ2-5; D gene uncertain. The V gene lost 8 bases and the J gene lost 6 bases, with 7 bases spanning the gap. The CDR3 runs 10 residues.

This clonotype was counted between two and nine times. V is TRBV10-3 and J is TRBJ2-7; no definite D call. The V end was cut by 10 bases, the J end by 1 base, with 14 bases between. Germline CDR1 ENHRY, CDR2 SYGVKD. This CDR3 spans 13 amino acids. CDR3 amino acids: CATRDMPSYEQYF. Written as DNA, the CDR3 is TGTGCCACTCGAGACATGCCGTCCTACGAGCAGTACTTC.

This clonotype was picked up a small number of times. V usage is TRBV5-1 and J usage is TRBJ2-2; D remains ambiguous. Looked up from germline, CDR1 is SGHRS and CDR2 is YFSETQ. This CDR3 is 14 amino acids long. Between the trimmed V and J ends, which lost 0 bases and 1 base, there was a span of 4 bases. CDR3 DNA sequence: TGCGCCAGCAGCTTGGTTGAGAACACCGGGGAGCTGTTTTTT. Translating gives CASSLVENTGELFF.

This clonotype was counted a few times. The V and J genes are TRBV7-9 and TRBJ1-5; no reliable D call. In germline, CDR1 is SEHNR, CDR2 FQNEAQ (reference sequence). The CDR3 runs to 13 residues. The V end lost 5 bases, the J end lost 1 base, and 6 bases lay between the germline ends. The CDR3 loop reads CASSGHSNQPQHF. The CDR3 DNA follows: TGTGCCAGCAGCGGGCACAGCAATCAGCCCCAGCATTTT.

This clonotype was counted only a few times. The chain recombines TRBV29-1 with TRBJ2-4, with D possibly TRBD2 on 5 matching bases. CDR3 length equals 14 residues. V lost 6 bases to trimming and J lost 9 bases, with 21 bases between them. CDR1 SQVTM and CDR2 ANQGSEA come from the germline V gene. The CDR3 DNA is TGCAGCGTGGACTCCTTTTCGATGCCTGGCATTCAGTACTTC. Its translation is CSVDSFSMPGIQYF. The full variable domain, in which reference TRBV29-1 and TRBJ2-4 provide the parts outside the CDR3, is SAVISQKPSRDICQRGTSLTIQCQVDSQVTMMFWYRQQPGQSLTLIATANQGSEATYESGFVIDKFPISRPNLTFSTLTVSNMSPEDSSIYLCSVDSFSMPGIQYFGAGTRLSVL.

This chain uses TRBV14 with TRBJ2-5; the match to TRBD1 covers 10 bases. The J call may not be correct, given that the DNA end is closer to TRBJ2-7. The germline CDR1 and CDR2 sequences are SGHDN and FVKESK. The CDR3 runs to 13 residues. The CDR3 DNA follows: TGTGCCAGCAGCCGGGACAGGGGTGGCGAGCAGTACTTC. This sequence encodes CASSRDRGGEQYF.

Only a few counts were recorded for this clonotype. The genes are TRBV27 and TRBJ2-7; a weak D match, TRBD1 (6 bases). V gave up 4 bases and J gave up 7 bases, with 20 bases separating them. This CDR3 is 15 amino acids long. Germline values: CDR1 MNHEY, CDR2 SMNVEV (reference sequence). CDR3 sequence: CASSSPQGSSREQYF. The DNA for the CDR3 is TGTGCCAGCAGTTCCCCCCAGGGGAGTAGCCGAGAGCAGTACTTC.

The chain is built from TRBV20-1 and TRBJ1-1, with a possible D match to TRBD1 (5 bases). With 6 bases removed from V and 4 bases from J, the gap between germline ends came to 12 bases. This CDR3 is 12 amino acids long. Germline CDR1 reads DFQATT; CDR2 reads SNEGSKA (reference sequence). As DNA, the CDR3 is TGCAGTGCCAAAGGGGTGGGCACTGAAGCTTTCTTT. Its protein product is CSAKGVGTEAFF.

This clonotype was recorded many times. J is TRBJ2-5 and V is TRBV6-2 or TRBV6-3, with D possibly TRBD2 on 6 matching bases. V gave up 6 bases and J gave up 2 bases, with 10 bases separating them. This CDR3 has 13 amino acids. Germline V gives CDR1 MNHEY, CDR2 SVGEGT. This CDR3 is CASSRSGQETQYF. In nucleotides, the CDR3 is TGTGCCAGCAGCCGAAGCGGGCAAGAGACCCAGTACTTC.

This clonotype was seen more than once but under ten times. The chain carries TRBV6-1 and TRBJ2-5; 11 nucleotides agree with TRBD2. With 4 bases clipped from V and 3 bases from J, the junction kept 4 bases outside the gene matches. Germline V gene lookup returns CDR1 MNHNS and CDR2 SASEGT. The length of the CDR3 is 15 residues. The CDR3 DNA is TGTGCCAGCAGTGCGGGACTAGCGGTAAAAGAGACCCAGTACTTC. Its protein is CASSAGLAVKETQYF.

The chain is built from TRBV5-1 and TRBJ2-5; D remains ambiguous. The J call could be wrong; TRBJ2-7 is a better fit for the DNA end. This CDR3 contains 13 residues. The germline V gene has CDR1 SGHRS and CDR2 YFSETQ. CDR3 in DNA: TGCGCCAGCAGCTTGTTACCAGATAGCGAGCAGTACTTC. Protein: CASSLLPDSEQYF.

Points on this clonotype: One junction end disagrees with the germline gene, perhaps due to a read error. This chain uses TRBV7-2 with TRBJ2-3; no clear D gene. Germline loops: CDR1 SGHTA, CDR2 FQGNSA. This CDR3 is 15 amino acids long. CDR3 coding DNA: TGTGCCAGCAGCTTAGTGGCCAGCAGCACAGATACGCTGTATTTT. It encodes CASSLVASSTDTLYF.

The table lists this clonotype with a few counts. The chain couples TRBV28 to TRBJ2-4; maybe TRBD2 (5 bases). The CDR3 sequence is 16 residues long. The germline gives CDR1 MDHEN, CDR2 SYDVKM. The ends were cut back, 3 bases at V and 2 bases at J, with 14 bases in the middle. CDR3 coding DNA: TGTGCCAGCAGTTTTTTAGGGAGTGGGTCCAAAAACATTCAGTACTTC. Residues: CASSFLGSGSKNIQYF.

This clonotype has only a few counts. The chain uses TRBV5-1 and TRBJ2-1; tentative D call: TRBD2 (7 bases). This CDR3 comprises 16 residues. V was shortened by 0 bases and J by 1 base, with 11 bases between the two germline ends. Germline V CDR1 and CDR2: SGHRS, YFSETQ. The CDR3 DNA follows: TGCGCCAGCAGCTTGGAGGGGGGGTTATCCTACAATGAGCAGTTCTTC. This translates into CASSLEGGLSYNEQFF.